Following are 5 T cell receptor beta chains from one sample sequenced in a study of blood T cell repertoires in COVID-19. TCRdb's table, derived via immunoSEQ multiplex PCR, lists solely in-frame clones and lacks some. In the table there are roughly 130,000 clones, 84% of which are singletons. The sequenced sample was PBMCs or T cells enriched from blood (not recorded which). The receptors originated from a woman aged 25 to 45 who had recovered from COVID-19.

A single count supports this clone. The chain recombines TRBV14 with TRBJ1-5, with TRBD1 matching over 9 bases. V was clipped by 0 bases and J by 0 bases; unmatched bases: 9. Per the germline V gene, CDR1 is SGHDN and CDR2 is FVKESK. This CDR3 has 19 residues. The CDR3 bases are TGTGCCAGCAGCCAAGAAGGGGAAGGGACAGGGAATAGCAATCAGCCCCAGCATTTT. Translation gives CASSQEGEGTGNSNQPQHF.

The rearrangement links TRBV18 to TRBJ1-6, with TRBD1 matching over 8 bases. CDR1 and CDR2 (germline): KGHSH, LQKENI. V lost 4 bases and J lost 10; bases outside the gene matches: 3. The CDR3 has 13 amino acids. CDR3 residues: CASSLGQESPLHF. The DNA for the CDR3 is TGTGCCAGCTCACTGGGACAGGAATCACCCCTCCACTTT.

The rearrangement joins TRBV25-1 to TRBJ1-1; 7 bases align to TRBD1. The CDR3 has 14 amino acids. V shed 6 bases and J 0 bases; nucleotides not matched to a gene: 4. Germline CDR1 reads MGHDK; CDR2 reads SYGVNS. The CDR3, as DNA: TGTGCCAGCAGGGAGACAGGGATGAACACTGAAGCTTTCTTT. This sequence encodes CASRETGMNTEAFF. The full variable domain, in which reference TRBV25-1 and TRBJ1-1 provide the parts outside the CDR3, is EADIYQTPRYLVIGTGKKITLECSQTMGHDKMYWYQQDPGMELHLIHYSYGVNSTEKGDLSSESTVSRIRTEHFPLTLESARPSHTSQYLCASRETGMNTEAFFGQGTRLTVV.

This CDR3 reads CASSITRQELHF. The CDR3 DNA reads TGTGCCAGTAGTATAACCCGACAGGAACTCCACTTT. The rearrangement links TRBV19 to TRBJ1-6, with a tentative D call TRBD1 (6 bases). V was cut by 2 bases and J by 16 bases, with 12 bases left in between. The CDR3 extends over 12 amino acids. Germline-derived CDR1 and CDR2 are LNHDA and SQIVND (reference sequence). The full variable domain, completed using reference TRBV19 and TRBJ1-6, is DGGITQSPKYLFRKEGQNVTLSCEQNLNHDAMYWYRQDPGQGLRLIYYSQIVNDFQKGDIAEGYSVSREKKESFPLTVTSAQKNPTAFYLCASSITRQELHFGNGTRLTVT.

The gene calls are TRBV18 and TRBJ1-5; 9 nucleotides align to TRBD1. V dropped 6 bases and J dropped 0; count of bases not matched to a gene: 6. The CDR3 totals 16 residues. Germline CDR1 and CDR2: KGHSH and LQKENI. The CDR3 protein is CASSRDRVYSNQPQHF. CDR3 DNA sequence: TGTGCCAGCTCGCGGGACAGGGTTTATAGCAATCAGCCCCAGCATTTT.